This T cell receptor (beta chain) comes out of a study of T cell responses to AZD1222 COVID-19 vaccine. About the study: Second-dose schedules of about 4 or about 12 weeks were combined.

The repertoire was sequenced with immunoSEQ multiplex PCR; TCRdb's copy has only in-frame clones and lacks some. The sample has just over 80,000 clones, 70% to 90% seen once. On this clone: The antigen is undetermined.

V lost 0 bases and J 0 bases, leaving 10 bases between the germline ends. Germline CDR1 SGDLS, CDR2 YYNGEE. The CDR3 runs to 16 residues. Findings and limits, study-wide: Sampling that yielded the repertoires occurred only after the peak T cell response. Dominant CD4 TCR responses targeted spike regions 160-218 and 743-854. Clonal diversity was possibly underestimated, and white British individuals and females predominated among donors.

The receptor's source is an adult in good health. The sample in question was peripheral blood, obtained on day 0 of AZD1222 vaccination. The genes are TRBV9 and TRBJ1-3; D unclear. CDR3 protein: CASSVDIVISGNTIYF. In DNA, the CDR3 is TGTGCCAGCAGCGTAGACATAGTTATCTCTGGAAACACCATATATTTT.